These 24 T cell receptor beta chains share one sample of origin, sequenced in a study of tumor and adjacent non-tumor tissue in lung cancer. This sample's RNA came from whole unsorted tissue. The library came from three nested PCR rounds adapted from ARM-PCR protocols. Each CDR3 protein gets one entry after TCRdb re-called the multiplex PCR reads with MiXCR. Of fewer than 85,000 distinct CDR3 sequences listed, 80% are singletons. Sequencing was carried out using lung tumor tissue. These receptors originate from a woman aged 45 to 65 with non-small cell lung cancer.

The rearrangement links TRBV20-1 to TRBJ2-7, with D tentatively TRBD2 (5 bases). Trimming cost V 3 bases and J 2 bases, with 11 bases left between them. Germline values: CDR1 DFQATT, CDR2 SNEGSKA (reference sequence). The CDR3 loop spans 13 amino acids. In nucleotides, the CDR3 is TGCAGTGCTAGTCTTGCCGGGACCTACGAGCAGTACTTC. Translation gives CSASLAGTYEQYF.

The rearrangement joins TRBV12-3 or TRBV12-4 to TRBJ2-7, with D hard to call. This CDR3 has 13 residues. CDR3 DNA sequence: TGTGCAGGCAGTTTAGGGTACGGGCAGGAGCAGTACTTC. Its translation is CAGSLGYGQEQYF.

To note about this clonotype: A read error may account for a junction end that differs from germline. The rearrangement links TRBV5-5 to TRBJ2-5; D not resolved. This CDR3 spans 14 amino acids. Germline loops: CDR1 SGHKS, CDR2 YYEKEE (reference sequence). CDR3 amino acids: CASSLLALQGTQYF. In DNA, the CDR3 is TGTGCCAGTAGCTTGTTGGCTCTTCAAGGGACCCAGTACTTC. Together with reference TRBV5-5 and TRBJ2-5, the CDR3 gives the full variable domain: DAGVTQSPTHLIKTRGQQVTLRCSPISGHKSVSWYQQVLGQGPQFIFQYYEKEERGRGNFPDRFSARQFPNYSSELNVNALLLGDSALYLCASSLLALQGTQYFGPGTRLLVL.

In regard to this clonotype: The CDR3 end shows no conserved phenylalanine or tryptophan, and so a read error is likely. The gene calls are TRBV4-1 and TRBJ2-1, with 10 bases identical to TRBD1. Germline V gene data show CDR1 as MGHRA and CDR2 as YSYEKL. The CDR3 is 14 amino acids. In DNA, the CDR3 is TGCGCCAACAGCCAGGGACAGGGGACGCATGAGCAGTTCTCT. This sequence encodes CANSQGQGTHEQFS.

As regards this clonotype: A junction boundary mismatches the germline segment, possibly from a read error. J is TRBJ2-5 and V is TRBV29-1; the match to TRBD1 covers 7 bases. In germline, CDR1 is SQVTM, CDR2 ANQGSEA. This CDR3 contains 13 residues. The CDR3 nucleotides read TGCAGCGTTATGGGGACAGACCAAGAGACCCACTACTTC. Translating gives CSVMGTDQETHYF.

A remark on this clonotype: The junction shows a germline mismatch at one end, possibly a read error. This sequence joins TRBV28 and TRBJ1-2; 9 positions agree with TRBD1. This CDR3 has 14 amino acids. CDR1 and CDR2 (germline): MDHEN, SYDVKM. The CDR3 protein is CASIGQGRSDGYTF. The DNA of the CDR3 is TGTGCTAGCATAGGACAGGGGAGGTCCGATGGCTACACTTTC.

Concerning this clonotype: No conserved phenylalanine or tryptophan ends this CDR3, so it is likely a read error. This chain links TRBV11-2 with TRBJ2-5; weak D call: TRBD1 (6 bases). Germline V CDR1 and CDR2: SGHAT, FQNNGV. The CDR3 is made up of 14 amino acids. In nucleotides, the CDR3 is TGTACCAGTAGCTCCGGACAGACCCGGGAGACCCAGTACCTC. It codes for CTSSSGQTRETQYL.

For this clonotype: A read error may produce the germline difference seen at one junction end. V is TRBV6-5 and J is TRBJ2-1; TRBD2 matches 11 bases. The germline CDR1 and CDR2 sequences are MNHEY and SVGAGI. The CDR3 is made up of 13 amino acids. The CDR3 DNA follows: TGTGCCAGCAGCGACACTAGCGGGAGTGAGCGGTTCTTC. Translation gives CASSDTSGSERFF.

In this sample, this clonotype turned up many times. CDR3 protein: CASSAEGRKNTEAFF. DNA for the CDR3: TGTGCCAGCAGCGCTGAGGGACGGAAGAACACTGAAGCTTTCTTT. This chain links TRBV5-6 with TRBJ1-1; a possible D gene is TRBD1 (5 bases). V was clipped by 4 bases and J by 1 base, with 14 bases between them. This CDR3 region has 15 residues. Germline CDR1 SGHDT, CDR2 YYEEEE.

This clonotype came up once. One end of the junction varies from germline; a read error may be responsible. The chain uses TRBV10-3 and TRBJ1-4; the D is unclear. Germline V gene data show CDR1 as ENHRY and CDR2 as SYGVKD. There are 15 residues in the CDR3. The CDR3 spells CVISEPGLSNEKLFF. Here the CDR3 DNA reads TGTGTCATCAGTGAGCCCGGCCTCTCTAATGAAAAACTGTTTTTT.

V gene TRBV10-2 combines with J gene TRBJ1-4, with 7 bases fitting TRBD1. The germline CDR1 and CDR2 sequences are WSHSY and SAAADI. The CDR3 covers 15 residues. Losses at the gene ends were 6 bases for V and 1 base for J; bases not matched to a gene: 5. CDR3 sequence (DNA): TGCGCCAGCAGAGAGCAGGGGGTAACTAATGAAAAACTGTTTTTT. Its protein is CASREQGVTNEKLFF.

This clonotype appeared many times. The chain joins TRBV5-1 to TRBJ1-5; no reliable D call. V was pared by 0 bases and J by 3 bases, with 4 bases between. The CDR3 has 13 amino acids. Germline CDR1 and CDR2: SGHRS and YFSETQ. CDR3 bases: TGCGCCAGCAGCTTGGATCCCAATCAGCCCCAGCATTTT. Its translation: CASSLDPNQPQHF. The variable domain in full, completed from reference TRBV5-1 and TRBJ1-5, reads KAGVTQTPRYLIKTRGQQVTLSCSPISGHRSVSWYQQTPGQGLQFLFEYFSETQRNKGNFPGRFSGRQFSNSRSEMNVSTLELGDSALYLCASSLDPNQPQHFGDGTRLSIL.

As concerns this clonotype: This CDR3 fails to terminate in the conserved phenylalanine or tryptophan, so it likely reflects a read error. This chain links TRBV11-2 with TRBJ2-3; D remains unclear. This CDR3 is built from 11 residues. Deletions cut 6 bases from V and 3 bases from J, with 4 bases between. Germline CDR1 reads SGHAT; CDR2 reads FQNNGV. CDR3 coding DNA: TGTGCCAGCAGTCATACAGATACGCAGTATATT. It is translated as CASSHTDTQYI.

On this clonotype: The junction shows a germline mismatch at one end, possibly a read error. The chain links TRBV11-2 to TRBJ2-1, with TRBD2 as a possible D gene (5 bases). CDR3 size: 13 residues. The germline V gene encodes CDR1 SGHAT and CDR2 FQNNGV. Here the CDR3 reads CASCSGLYNERFF. For the CDR3, the DNA is TGTGCCAGCTGCTCCGGACTTTACAATGAGCGGTTCTTC.

Turning to this clonotype: One end of the junction varies from germline; a read error may be responsible. The V and J genes are TRBV6-1 and TRBJ2-3; 8 bases agree with TRBD1. This CDR3 is built from 17 residues. Germline V CDR1 and CDR2: MNHNS, SASEGT. This CDR3 is CANSEGGFGTGIDTQYF. CDR3 coding DNA: TGTGCCAACAGTGAAGGAGGCTTTGGGACAGGTATAGATACGCAGTATTTT.

The chain is built from TRBV6-1 and TRBJ2-7, with D possibly matching TRBD1 (5 bases). The CDR3 is 15 residues long. The germline V gene encodes CDR1 MNHNS and CDR2 SASEGT. Trimming left V 6 bases short and J 4 bases short, with 19 bases between. The CDR3 here is CASRTPQVRVYEQYF. CDR3 sequence (DNA): TGTGCCAGCAGGACGCCACAGGTGAGAGTTTACGAGCAGTACTTC.

Turning to this clonotype: Germline and junction disagree at one end, which may indicate a read error. In DNA form, the CDR3 reads TGCAGTGCTTCACCTGCCGACATGAACACTGAGGCTTTCTTT. Translating it yields CSASPADMNTEAFF. The chain is built from TRBV20-1 and TRBJ1-1; the D is unclear. The CDR3 is made up of 14 amino acids. From germline, CDR1 is DFQATT and CDR2 SNEGSKA (reference sequence).

The CDR3 DNA reads as TGCAGTGCTCGAAGCAGGACCTACAATGAGCAGTTCTTC. Amino acids: CSARSRTYNEQFF. This chain connects TRBV20-1 to TRBJ2-1; D uncertain. Germline loops: CDR1 DFQATT, CDR2 SNEGSKA (reference sequence). The CDR3 sequence is 13 residues long. The germline V and J ends were trimmed by 5 bases and 2 bases, with 10 bases remaining between them.

V gene TRBV29-1 combines with J gene TRBJ1-1; no firm D call. Trimming took off 7 bases at V and 0 bases at J, with 15 bases between the two ends. CDR1 and CDR2 from the germline V gene are SQVTM and ANQGSEA. This CDR3 is built from 14 residues. The CDR3 nucleotides are TGCAGCGCTAAGGATCAGGTGATGAACACTGAAGCTTTCTTT. Translating gives CSAKDQVMNTEAFF.

Points on this clonotype: At one boundary the junction diverges from the germline segment, which might be a read error. The J gene is TRBJ2-4, the V gene TRBV6-2 or TRBV6-3; D unclear. The CDR3 extends over 13 amino acids. The germline gives CDR1 MNHEY, CDR2 SVGEGT. The CDR3 coding sequence is TGTGCCAGCTGTTACTATAGTCCGAACATTCAGTACTTC. It codes for CASCYYSPNIQYF.

Turning to this clonotype: An end of the junction does not agree with germline; a read error may underlie this. The chain joins TRBV20-1 to TRBJ1-1, with D unclear. This CDR3 comprises 14 residues. Germline CDR1 is DFQATT and CDR2 is SNEGSKA (reference sequence). This chain's CDR3 is CTAPGGVVNTEAFF. CDR3 in DNA: TGCACTGCTCCCGGCGGCGTAGTGAACACTGAAGCTTTCTTT.

This rearrangement joins TRBV6-1 to TRBJ2-7, with D perhaps TRBD1 or TRBD2 (5 bases each). There are 15 residues in the CDR3. V dropped 5 bases and J dropped 2 bases, with 16 bases sitting between them. Germline V gene data show CDR1 as MNHNS and CDR2 as SASEGT. Here the CDR3 reads CASSRKRGITYEQYF. In nucleotides, the CDR3 is TGTGCCAGCAGTAGGAAGAGGGGAATCACCTACGAGCAGTACTTC.

The chain has TRBV29-1 and TRBJ2-3; D is ambiguous. CDR3 size: 13 residues. Germline V lookup: CDR1 SQVTM, CDR2 ANQGSEA. CDR3: CSVRAADTVTQYF. For the CDR3, the DNA is TGCAGTGTTAGGGCGGCAGACACAGTTACTCAGTATTTT.

About this clonotype: At one end, the junction sequence differs from germline, possibly due to a read error. The V call is TRBV14, the J call TRBJ2-3; tentative D call: TRBD2 (5 bases). Per germline, CDR1 SGHDN and CDR2 FVKESK. The CDR3 totals 13 residues. The CDR3 DNA reads as TGTGCCAGAAGCCAAGATCTACGGGATACGCAGTTTTTT. Translation gives CARSQDLRDTQFF. Using reference TRBV14 and TRBJ2-3 for the parts outside the CDR3, the full variable domain is EAGVTQFPSHSVIEKGQTVTLRCDPISGHDNLYWYRRVMGKEIKFLLHFVKESKQDESGMPNNRFLAERTGGTYSTLKVQPAELEDSGVYFCARSQDLRDTQFFGPGTRLTVL.